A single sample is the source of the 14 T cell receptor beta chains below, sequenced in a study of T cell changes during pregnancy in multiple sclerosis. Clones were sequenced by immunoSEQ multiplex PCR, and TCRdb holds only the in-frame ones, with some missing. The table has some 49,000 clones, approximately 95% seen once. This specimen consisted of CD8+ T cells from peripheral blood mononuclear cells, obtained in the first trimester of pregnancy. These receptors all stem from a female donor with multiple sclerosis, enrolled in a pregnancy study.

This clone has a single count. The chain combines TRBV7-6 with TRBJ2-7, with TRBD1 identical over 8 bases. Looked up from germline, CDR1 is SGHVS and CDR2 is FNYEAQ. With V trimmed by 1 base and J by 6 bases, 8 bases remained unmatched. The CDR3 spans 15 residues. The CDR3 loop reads CASSLGRTGPLEQYF. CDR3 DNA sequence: TGTGCCAGCAGCTTAGGACGGACAGGGCCCCTCGAGCAGTACTTC.

The CDR3 DNA reads TGTGCCAGCAGTTTATCCTGGACACCGAATCAGCCCCAGCATTTT. This translates into CASSLSWTPNQPQHF. The J gene is TRBJ1-5, the V gene TRBV5-6, with D tentatively TRBD1 (5 bases). The CDR3 has 15 amino acids. Per germline, CDR1 SGHDT and CDR2 YYEEEE. The germline V and J ends were trimmed by 5 bases and 4 bases, with 16 bases remaining between them.

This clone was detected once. In nucleotides, the CDR3 is TGTGCCAGCAGCGTGGTCCCCGGGACCTACAATGAGCAGTTCTTC. This codes for CASSVVPGTYNEQFF. This rearrangement joins TRBV9 to TRBJ2-1, with D tentatively TRBD2 (5 bases). Trimming removed 2 bases at V and 2 bases at J, with 11 bases between. This CDR3 contains 15 residues. Germline values: CDR1 SGDLS, CDR2 YYNGEE.

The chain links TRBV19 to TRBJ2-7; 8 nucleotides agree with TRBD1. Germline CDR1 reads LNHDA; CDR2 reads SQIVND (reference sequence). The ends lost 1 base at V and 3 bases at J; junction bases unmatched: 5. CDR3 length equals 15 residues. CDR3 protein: CASSIGQGTVYEQYF. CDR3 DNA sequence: TGTGCCAGTAGTATAGGACAGGGGACGGTCTACGAGCAGTACTTC.

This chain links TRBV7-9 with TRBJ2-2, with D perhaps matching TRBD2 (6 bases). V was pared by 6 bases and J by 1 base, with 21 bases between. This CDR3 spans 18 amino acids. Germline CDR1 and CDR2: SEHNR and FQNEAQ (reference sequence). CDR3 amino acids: CASSFLSGSGMNTGELFF. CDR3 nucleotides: TGTGCCAGCAGTTTTCTTTCCGGGAGCGGCATGAACACCGGGGAGCTGTTTTTT.

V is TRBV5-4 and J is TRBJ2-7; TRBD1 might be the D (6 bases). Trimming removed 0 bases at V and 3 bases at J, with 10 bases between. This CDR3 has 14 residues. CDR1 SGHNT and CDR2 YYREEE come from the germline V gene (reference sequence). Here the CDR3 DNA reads TGTGCCAGCAGCTTGGCCTTAGGGGGCTACGAGCAGTACTTC. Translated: CASSLALGGYEQYF.

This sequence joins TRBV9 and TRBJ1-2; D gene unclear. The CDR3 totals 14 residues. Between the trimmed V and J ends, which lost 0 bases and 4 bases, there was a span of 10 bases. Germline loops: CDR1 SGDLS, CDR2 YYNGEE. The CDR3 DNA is TGTGCCAGCAGCGTAGGACGACTTAGCTATGGCTACACCTTC. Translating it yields CASSVGRLSYGYTF.

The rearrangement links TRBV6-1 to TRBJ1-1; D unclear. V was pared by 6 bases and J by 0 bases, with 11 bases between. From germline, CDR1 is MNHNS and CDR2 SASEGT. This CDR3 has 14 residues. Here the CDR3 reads CASSATTLNTEAFF. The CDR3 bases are TGTGCCAGCAGCGCGACGACTCTGAACACTGAAGCTTTCTTT.

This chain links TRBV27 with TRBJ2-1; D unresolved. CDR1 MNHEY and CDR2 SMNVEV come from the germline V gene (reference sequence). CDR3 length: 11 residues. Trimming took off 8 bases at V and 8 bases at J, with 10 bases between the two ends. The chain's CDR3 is CASGLLDEQFF. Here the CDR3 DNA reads TGTGCCAGCGGGCTGTTGGATGAGCAGTTCTTC.

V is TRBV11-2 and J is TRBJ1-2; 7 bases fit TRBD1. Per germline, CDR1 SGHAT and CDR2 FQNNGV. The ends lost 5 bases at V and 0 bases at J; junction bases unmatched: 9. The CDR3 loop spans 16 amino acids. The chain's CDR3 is CASSPNPGQTNYGYTF. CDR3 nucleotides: TGTGCCAGCAGCCCAAACCCGGGACAGACTAACTATGGCTACACCTTC.

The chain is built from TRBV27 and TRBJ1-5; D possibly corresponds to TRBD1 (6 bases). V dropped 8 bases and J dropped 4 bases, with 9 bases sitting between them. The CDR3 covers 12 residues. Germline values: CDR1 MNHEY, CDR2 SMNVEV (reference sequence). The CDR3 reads CASWQGNQPQHF. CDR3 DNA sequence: TGTGCCAGCTGGCAGGGGAATCAGCCCCAGCATTTT.

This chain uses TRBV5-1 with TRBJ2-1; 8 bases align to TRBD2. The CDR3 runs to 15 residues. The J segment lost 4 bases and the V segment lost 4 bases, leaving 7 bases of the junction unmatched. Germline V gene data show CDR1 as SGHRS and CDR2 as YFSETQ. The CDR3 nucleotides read TGCGCCAGCAGCCCCAGCGGGAGAGGGTACAATGAGCAGTTCTTC. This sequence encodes CASSPSGRGYNEQFF.

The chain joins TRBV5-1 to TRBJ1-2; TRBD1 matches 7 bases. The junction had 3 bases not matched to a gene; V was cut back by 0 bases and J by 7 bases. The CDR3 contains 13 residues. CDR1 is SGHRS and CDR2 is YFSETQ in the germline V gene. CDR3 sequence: CASSLGGQFGYTF. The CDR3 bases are TGCGCCAGCAGCTTGGGGGGACAGTTTGGCTACACCTTC.

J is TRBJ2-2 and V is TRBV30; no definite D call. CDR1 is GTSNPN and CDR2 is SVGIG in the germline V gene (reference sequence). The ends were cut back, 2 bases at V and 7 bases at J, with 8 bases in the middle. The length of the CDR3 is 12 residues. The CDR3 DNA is TGTGCCTGGAGTCGGAGTATCGGGGAGCTGTTTTTT. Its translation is CAWSRSIGELFF.